This T cell receptor (beta chain) was identified during a study of blood T cells in healthy people across ages. A J-beta primer mix and a sample-barcoded 5' primer were used in a second PCR of roughly 7 to 12 cycles. All cDNA molecules were each tagged by a template-switch adaptor with 12 random nucleotides. TCRdb redid the calling of the 5' RACE reads with MiXCR, one entry per CDR3 protein. The sample lists 700,000 to 900,000 distinct CDR3 sequences, roughly 26% occurring once. Between the trimmed V and J ends, which lost 8 bases and 8 bases, there was a span of 12 bases. The CDR3 is 11 amino acids. The germline CDR1 and CDR2 sequences are MNHEY and SMNVEV (reference sequence). Study-wide points: Strongly correlated with naive T cell percentage was TCR beta diversity.

A word on this clonotype: No antigen is known for it.

This sample was shared with a second study, whose subject was T cells of mothers and their children.

The TCR originated in a boy between 10 and 17 years old in good health. This rearrangement joins TRBV27 to TRBJ1-1; no clear D. Material: blood. The CDR3 sequence is CASGFGGEAFF. The CDR3 nucleotides read TGTGCCAGCGGATTTGGAGGGGAAGCTTTCTTT.